The next 15 T cell receptor beta chains were all read from a single sample in a study of vaccination and CD4 T cells after COVID-19. MiXCR, run by TCRdb on the PCR reads, gives a single entry per CDR3 protein. Of approximately 14,000 distinct CDR3 sequences in the sample, over 65% were seen once. This specimen consisted of CD4+ T cells from blood, obtained after SARS-CoV-2 vaccination. These receptors were obtained from a human donor who had recovered from COVID-19.

This clonotype showed up just a few times. The chain is built from TRBV7-9 and TRBJ1-2, with 7 nucleotides matching TRBD1. V gave up 6 bases and J gave up 0 bases; unmatched junction bases: 7. The CDR3 extends over 15 amino acids. Germline CDR1 SEHNR, CDR2 FQNEAQ (reference sequence). Here the CDR3 DNA reads TGTGCCAGCAGAAAACAGGGGAGATCTAACTATGGCTACACCTTC. This gives the protein CASRKQGRSNYGYTF.

This clonotype turned up a few times. The chain has TRBV15 and TRBJ1-2, with 7 bases identical to TRBD1. This CDR3 has 15 residues. V lost 4 bases and J lost 8; bases outside the gene matches: 13. Per germline, CDR1 LNHNV and CDR2 YYDKDF (reference sequence). For the CDR3, the DNA is TGTGCCACCAGCAAGCCGACAGGGAGGGTGAGAGGCTACACCTTC. Translating gives CATSKPTGRVRGYTF. The full variable domain, in which reference TRBV15 and TRBJ1-2 provide the parts outside the CDR3, is DAMVIQNPRYQVTQFGKPVTLSCSQTLNHNVMYWYQQKSSQAPKLLFHYYDKDFNNEADTPDNFQSRRPNTSFCFLDIRSPGLGDTAMYLCATSKPTGRVRGYTFGSGTRLTVV.

This clonotype was counted between two and nine times. The genes are TRBV6-4 and TRBJ2-1, with 9 bases fitting TRBD2. Germline V gene sequence: CDR1 MRHNA, CDR2 SNTAGT. This CDR3 is 15 amino acids long. With 0 bases clipped from V and 8 bases from J, the junction kept 5 bases outside the gene matches. The CDR3 DNA is TGTGCCAGCAGTGACTCGTCTAGCGGGATTGATGAGCAGTTCTTC. Its protein product is CASSDSSSGIDEQFF.

In its sample, this clonotype was seen a few times. V and J are TRBV20-1 and TRBJ1-6, with 9 bases identical to TRBD1. Germline assignment: CDR1 DFQATT and CDR2 SNEGSKA (reference sequence). V was clipped by 6 bases and J by 8 bases; unmatched bases: 11. The CDR3 extends over 15 amino acids. The CDR3 bases are TGCAGTGCCAGAACCGGCGGGACAGGGTATTCACCCCTCCACTTT. Its protein product is CSARTGGTGYSPLHF.

The chain is built from TRBV7-2 and TRBJ1-1; no reliable D call. V was trimmed by 2 bases and J by 1 base, leaving 11 bases between them. CDR1 is SGHTA and CDR2 is FQGNSA in the germline V gene. The CDR3 runs 15 residues. The CDR3 DNA reads as TGTGCCAGCAGCTTAACAAGTCGGTGGAACACTGAAGCTTTCTTT. This translates into CASSLTSRWNTEAFF.

The genes are TRBV20-1 and TRBJ2-3; possibly TRBD2 for D (7 bases). V was pared by 0 bases and J by 6 bases, with 19 bases between. The CDR3 extends over 16 amino acids. Germline V gene data show CDR1 as DFQATT and CDR2 as SNEGSKA (reference sequence). The DNA of the CDR3 is TGCAGTGCTAGAGATTTCACGAAGGGGGGGGCGGATACGCAGTATTTT. This sequence encodes CSARDFTKGGADTQYF.

This chain joins TRBV7-3 and TRBJ2-2; D possibly uses TRBD1 or TRBD2 (5 bases each). V lost 5 bases and J 13 bases, leaving 14 bases between the germline ends. The CDR3 has 12 residues. Germline V gene data show CDR1 as SGHTA and CDR2 as FQGTGA. Here the CDR3 DNA reads TGTGCCAGCAGCCAGACAGTGGGGAGGCTGTTTTTT. Translating gives CASSQTVGRLFF.

CDR3 DNA sequence: TGTGCCACCAGCAGAGATCCCCAGGGGCGCGAAGGGGGCTACACCTTC. It translates to CATSRDPQGREGGYTF. This rearrangement joins TRBV15 to TRBJ1-2; D perhaps matches TRBD1 (6 bases). CDR1 is LNHNV, CDR2 YYDKDF, per germline (reference sequence). The CDR3 contains 16 residues. Deletions cut 0 bases from V and 8 bases from J, with 19 bases between.

The V gene is TRBV29-1, the J gene TRBJ2-7, with D perhaps TRBD1 (6 bases). The CDR3 loop spans 14 amino acids. The germline V gene has CDR1 SQVTM and CDR2 ANQGSEA. V dropped 6 bases and J dropped 1 base, with 16 bases sitting between them. CDR3 bases: TGCAGCGTAATGCACCAACAGGGTTCCTACGAGCAGTACTTC. It encodes CSVMHQQGSYEQYF.

This clonotype was seen only once. This chain uses TRBV10-3 with TRBJ2-3; D could derive from TRBD1 or TRBD2 (5 bases each). Looked up from germline, CDR1 is ENHRY and CDR2 is SYGVKD. The CDR3 is 15 residues long. V was trimmed by 4 bases and J by 4 bases, leaving 15 bases between them. In DNA, the CDR3 is TGTGCCATCAGTGGGACGGTCAGGGAGTCAGATACGCAGTATTTT. Protein product: CAISGTVRESDTQYF.

The CDR3 nucleotides read TGTGCCAGCAGCTTGCAGAGCTCCTATAATTCACCCCTCCACTTT. Protein sequence: CASSLQSSYNSPLHF. The rearrangement links TRBV7-2 to TRBJ1-6, with D unclear. Germline V gives CDR1 SGHTA, CDR2 FQGNSA. The CDR3 covers 15 residues. Trimming shortened V by 3 bases and J by 0 bases, and 6 bases separated the two germline ends.

This clonotype was picked up a small number of times. V is TRBV20-1 and J is TRBJ2-2; 10 bases line up with TRBD2. Germline CDR1 and CDR2: DFQATT and SNEGSKA (reference sequence). CDR3 length: 14 amino acids. Germline trimming cut 8 bases from V and 4 bases from J; bases unmatched to any gene: 7. Here the CDR3 reads CSFLAGGSTGELFF. For the CDR3, the DNA is TGCAGTTTCTTAGCGGGAGGTAGCACCGGGGAGCTGTTTTTT.

The V and J genes are TRBV20-1 and TRBJ2-7; no clear D. The CDR3 spans 13 residues. Trimming took 0 bases from V and 2 from J, leaving 8 bases between them. Germline V lookup: CDR1 DFQATT, CDR2 SNEGSKA (reference sequence). Here the CDR3 DNA reads TGCAGTGCTAGAGATCCGCTGGCCTACGAGCAGTACTTC. It specifies CSARDPLAYEQYF.

The chain couples TRBV7-9 to TRBJ1-5; TRBD1 matches at 9 bases. The CDR3 runs 15 residues. Germline V lookup: CDR1 SEHNR, CDR2 FQNEAQ (reference sequence). V shed 5 bases, J shed 2 bases, and the junction held 4 bases outside the gene matches. The CDR3 protein is CASSLTGGGNQPQHF. The CDR3 nucleotides read TGTGCCAGCAGCCTGACAGGGGGTGGCAATCAGCCCCAGCATTTT.

This chain connects TRBV15 to TRBJ2-1, with D hard to call. The V end lost 5 bases, the J end lost 5 bases, and 25 bases lay between the germline ends. This CDR3 spans 18 amino acids. Germline values: CDR1 LNHNV, CDR2 YYDKDF (reference sequence). The CDR3 spells CATSRRTMAADNNNEQFF. CDR3 DNA: TGTGCCACCAGCCGGCGTACGATGGCGGCCGACAATAACAATGAGCAGTTCTTC.